This T cell receptor beta chain was recovered during a study of T cell repertoires in cytomegalovirus infection. Study-wide context: Public TCR beta signatures marked donors with CMV infection and the matching HLA.

V was shortened by 6 bases and J by 2 bases, with 13 bases between the two germline ends. The V gene's germline CDR1 is DFQATT and CDR2 SNEGSKA (reference sequence). CDR3 length: 13 amino acids. TCRdb independently ran MiXCR on the reads; one entry per CDR3 protein. The table lists around 740,000 distinct CDR3 sequences, approximately 34% of them singletons. The source of this sequence is a human donor in good health (CMV status not recorded). Some clones in this sample may be carry-over from other donors' samples. The chain employs TRBV20-1 and TRBJ1-2; a possible D gene is TRBD1 (6 bases). The sample taken for sequencing was PBMCs. CDR3 DNA: TGCAGTGCAGTCCGAAGGGGGAACTATGGCTACACCTTC. It yields the protein CSAVRRGNYGYTF.